The 28 T cell receptor beta chains given below trace back to one sample, sequenced in a study of blood T cell repertoires in COVID-19. Sequencing used immunoSEQ multiplex PCR; TCRdb keeps in-frame clones, though not all of them. The sample carries hundreds of thousands of clones, roughly 84% recorded once. The sequenced sample was peripheral blood. The source of these receptors is a woman aged 80 or over with acute or convalescent COVID-19.

In its sample, this clone was seen a few times. V gene TRBV5-8 combines with J gene TRBJ1-2; TRBD1 might be the D (5 bases). Trimming pared 2 bases from V and 0 bases from J, leaving 14 bases between. This CDR3 region has 16 residues. Germline values: CDR1 SGHTS, CDR2 YDEGEE. CDR3 loop: CASSFPTGGANYGYTF. The CDR3 DNA is TGTGCCAGCAGCTTTCCCACCGGGGGAGCTAACTATGGCTACACCTTC.

Comments on this clone: One junction end disagrees with the germline gene, perhaps due to a read error. This sequence joins TRBV7-7 and TRBJ2-3, with 14 positions matching TRBD2. Germline CDR1 SSHAT, CDR2 FNYEAQ (reference sequence). The CDR3 has 15 residues. The CDR3 DNA reads as TGTGCTAGCAGCCCAGGGACTAGCGGGAGAGATACGCAGTATTTT. Its translation: CASSPGTSGRDTQYF.

This clone came up once. The chain couples TRBV9 to TRBJ2-2, with 7 bases aligning to TRBD1. With V trimmed by 3 bases and J by 4 bases, 3 bases remained unmatched. The CDR3 length is 14 residues. From germline, CDR1 is SGDLS and CDR2 YYNGEE. The CDR3 nucleotides are TGTGCCAGCAGCGAGACAGGGATCACCGGGGAGCTGTTTTTT. It translates to CASSETGITGELFF.

The gene calls are TRBV6-2 or TRBV6-3 and TRBJ1-4, with D perhaps matching TRBD1 (5 bases). Trimming took 0 bases from V and 8 from J, leaving 13 bases between them. Germline CDR1 reads MNHEY; CDR2 reads SVGEGT. This CDR3 region has 15 residues. The CDR3 sequence: CASSYSGQGREKLFF. The CDR3 coding sequence is TGTGCCAGCAGTTACTCAGGCCAGGGAAGAGAAAAACTGTTTTTT.

V and J are TRBV2 and TRBJ1-2; D call uncertain. Trimming stripped 2 bases from V and 7 bases from J, with 8 bases between. Germline loops: CDR1 SNHLY, CDR2 FYNNEI. The CDR3 sequence is 12 residues long. CDR3 nucleotide sequence: TGTGCCAGCAGTGAAAGAGGGATTGGCTACACCTTC. As protein: CASSERGIGYTF.

The chain is built from TRBV5-1 and TRBJ1-1, with D unclear. Germline lookup yields CDR1 SGHRS and CDR2 YFSETQ. Trimming left V 0 bases short and J 1 base short, with 7 bases between. This CDR3 comprises 14 residues. Here the CDR3 DNA reads TGCGCCAGCAGCTTGGAGACGGGGAACACTGAAGCTTTCTTT. Amino acid sequence: CASSLETGNTEAFF.

The chain carries TRBV5-5 and TRBJ1-5, with a possible D match to TRBD1 (5 bases). Looked up from germline, CDR1 is SGHKS and CDR2 is YYEKEE (reference sequence). Trimming removed 0 bases from V and 0 bases from J, with 16 bases in between. This CDR3 has 18 residues. The CDR3 DNA reads as TGTGCCAGCAGCTTGGGGCAGGGAGGGCCCTATAGCAATCAGCCCCAGCATTTT. Translating it yields CASSLGQGGPYSNQPQHF.

The chain recombines TRBV27 with TRBJ2-7, with D perhaps matching TRBD1 (6 bases). Deletions cut 3 bases from V and 6 bases from J, with 9 bases between. Germline values: CDR1 MNHEY, CDR2 SMNVEV (reference sequence). The CDR3 has 12 amino acids. The CDR3 region is CASSFRGGEQYF. The CDR3 bases are TGTGCCAGCAGTTTTAGAGGGGGCGAGCAGTACTTC.

CDR3 sequence: CASTPDEKLFF. The CDR3 DNA follows: TGTGCCAGCACCCCCGATGAAAAACTGTTTTTT. The chain has TRBV6-5 and TRBJ1-4; D gene ambiguous. From germline, CDR1 is MNHEY and CDR2 SVGAGI. The V end was cut by 7 bases, the J end by 6 bases, with 6 bases between. The CDR3 is made up of 11 amino acids.

The chain employs TRBV9 and TRBJ2-1; 7 bases match TRBD2. The CDR3 length is 17 residues. Trimming took 4 bases from V and 8 from J; bases not matched to a gene: 18. Germline V gene lookup returns CDR1 SGDLS and CDR2 YYNGEE. The DNA of the CDR3 is TGTGCCAGCAGCACACATAGAAGCGGGAACGGGCTCGATGAGCAGTTCTTC. Its translation: CASSTHRSGNGLDEQFF.

The chain links TRBV12-5 to TRBJ1-5, with TRBD1 identical over 8 bases. J lost 2 bases, V lost 5 bases, and 8 bases had no gene match. Germline V gene lookup returns CDR1 LGHNT and CDR2 FRNRAP. The CDR3 has 16 amino acids. The CDR3 reads CASGPNRGVGNQPQHF. The CDR3 nucleotides are TGTGCTAGTGGTCCCAACAGGGGGGTGGGCAATCAGCCCCAGCATTTT.

The chain couples TRBV2 to TRBJ1-3, with D perhaps matching TRBD1 (6 bases). Germline V gene sequence: CDR1 SNHLY, CDR2 FYNNEI. The CDR3 covers 15 residues. Trimming took off 6 bases at V and 4 bases at J, with 16 bases between the two ends. The CDR3 reads CASSPTQGPGNTIYF. The DNA for the CDR3 is TGTGCCAGCAGCCCTACGCAGGGGCCGGGAAACACCATATATTTT.

CDR3 in DNA: TGTGCCACCAGCAGAGATGTTGGCATGAACACTGAAGCTTTCTTT. Translated: CATSRDVGMNTEAFF. The chain joins TRBV15 to TRBJ1-1, with D unclear. Trimming removed 0 bases at V and 0 bases at J, with 8 bases between. This CDR3 is 15 amino acids long. Germline V gene data show CDR1 as LNHNV and CDR2 as YYDKDF (reference sequence). Supplemented by reference TRBV15 and TRBJ1-1, the full variable domain reads DAMVIQNPRYQVTQFGKPVTLSCSQTLNHNVMYWYQQKSSQAPKLLFHYYDKDFNNEADTPDNFQSRRPNTSFCFLDIRSPGLGDTAMYLCATSRDVGMNTEAFFGQGTRLTVV.

The V call is TRBV14, the J call TRBJ2-5, with D possibly TRBD1 on 6 matching bases. The V gene lost 1 base and the J gene lost 4 bases, with 10 bases spanning the gap. The CDR3 is 14 amino acids. Germline V gene sequence: CDR1 SGHDN, CDR2 FVKESK. CDR3 loop: CASSQGTVGETQYF. Here the CDR3 DNA reads TGTGCCAGCAGCCAAGGGACAGTCGGAGAGACCCAGTACTTC.

The V and J genes are TRBV5-4 and TRBJ2-3; a weak D match, TRBD2 (5 bases). The CDR3 covers 14 residues. V lost 2 bases and J 5 bases, leaving 12 bases between the germline ends. Per the germline V gene, CDR1 is SGHNT and CDR2 is YYREEE (reference sequence). Written as DNA, the CDR3 is TGTGCCAGCAGCTTCTACGGGGTGGAAGATACGCAGTATTTT. This translates into CASSFYGVEDTQYF.

The CDR3 bases are TGTGCCTGGAGTGTACAGGGGGCGACTGAAGCTTTCTTT. It is translated as CAWSVQGATEAFF. This chain joins TRBV30 and TRBJ1-1, with 9 bases identical to TRBD1. J gave up 5 bases and V 0 bases, and 1 base lay outside the gene matches. The CDR3 contains 13 residues. The germline V gene has CDR1 GTSNPN and CDR2 SVGIG (reference sequence).

The chain is built from TRBV19 and TRBJ2-4, with no clear D. V was clipped by 1 base and J by 1 base, with 11 bases between them. From germline, CDR1 is LNHDA and CDR2 SQIVND (reference sequence). This CDR3 is built from 16 residues. DNA for the CDR3: TGTGCCAGTAGTATAGGGAAGAGCAGGGCCAAAAACATTCAGTACTTC. Amino acid sequence: CASSIGKSRAKNIQYF.

The chain recombines TRBV4-3 with TRBJ1-6, with D hard to call. V was pared by 0 bases and J by 0 bases, with 12 bases between. Germline CDR1 is LGHNA and CDR2 is YSLEER. The CDR3 has 18 amino acids. Here the CDR3 DNA reads TGCGCCAGCAGCCAAGATTTTACGTTGAGCTCCTATAATTCACCCCTCCACTTT. Translating it yields CASSQDFTLSSYNSPLHF.

This chain joins TRBV9 and TRBJ1-1, with TRBD1 matching over 7 bases. CDR1 is SGDLS, CDR2 YYNGEE, per germline. V trimming: 3 bases; J trimming: 10 bases; junction bases outside the gene matches: 9. This CDR3 spans 13 amino acids. The DNA for the CDR3 is TGTGCCAGCAGCGGCCCGACAGGGTCGGGAGCTTTCTTT. Protein product: CASSGPTGSGAFF.

The rearrangement joins TRBV7-2 to TRBJ1-5, with D perhaps TRBD1 (6 bases). V lost 6 bases to trimming and J lost 4 bases, with 13 bases between them. Germline assignment: CDR1 SGHTA and CDR2 FQGNSA. The CDR3 covers 14 residues. The CDR3 loop reads CASSQQGQNQPQHF. CDR3 DNA sequence: TGTGCCAGCAGTCAGCAGGGGCAGAATCAGCCCCAGCATTTT. Using reference TRBV7-2 and TRBJ1-5 for the parts outside the CDR3, the full variable domain is GAGVSQSPSNKVTEKGKDVELRCDPISGHTALYWYRQSLGQGLEFLIYFQGNSAPDKSGLPSDRFSAERTGGSVSTLTIQRTQQEDSAVYLCASSQQGQNQPQHFGDGTRLSIL.

The chain is built from TRBV9 and TRBJ1-1; D possibly corresponds to TRBD1 (6 bases). From germline, CDR1 is SGDLS and CDR2 YYNGEE. V was trimmed by 0 bases and J by 10 bases, leaving 19 bases between them. The CDR3 covers 15 residues. The CDR3 DNA follows: TGTGCCAGCAGCGTAGAGGGCAGGGGAGTTGATGGAGCTTTCTTT. Amino acids: CASSVEGRGVDGAFF.

The rearrangement uses TRBV12-3 or TRBV12-4 and TRBJ1-6, with 8 positions matching TRBD1. J lost 7 bases, V lost 6 bases, and 2 bases had no gene match. This CDR3 is built from 13 residues. The CDR3 DNA sequence: TGTGCCAGCAGGCAGGGGGCCAATTCACCCCTCCACTTT. This translates into CASRQGANSPLHF.

This sequence joins TRBV5-4 and TRBJ1-2; 12 nucleotides align to TRBD1. Germline CDR1 is SGHNT and CDR2 is YYREEE (reference sequence). Unmatched junction bases numbered 19, after V lost 3 bases and J lost 7 bases. The CDR3 covers 19 residues. CDR3 region: CASSYPGTGGAEEYGGYTF. The CDR3 bases are TGTGCCAGCAGCTACCCCGGGACAGGGGGCGCGGAGGAGTATGGTGGCTACACCTTC. The entire variable domain, with the rest obtained from reference TRBV5-4 and TRBJ1-2, is as follows: ETGVTQSPTHLIKTRGQQVTLRCSSQSGHNTVSWYQQALGQGPQFIFQYYREEENGRGNFPPRFSGLQFPNYSSELNVNALELDDSALYLCASSYPGTGGAEEYGGYTFGSGTRLTVV.

V usage is TRBV24-1 and J usage is TRBJ1-2, with 9 bases that match TRBD1. From germline, CDR1 is KGHDR and CDR2 SFDVKD. V trimming: 2 bases; J trimming: 5 bases; junction bases outside the gene matches: 2. The CDR3 runs 14 residues. CDR3 bases: TGTGCCACCAGTGATTCCGGGACAGGGTATGGCTACACCTTC. This gives the protein CATSDSGTGYGYTF.

The chain couples TRBV5-1 to TRBJ1-1, with D perhaps matching TRBD1 (6 bases). The CDR3 is 15 amino acids. Germline-derived CDR1 and CDR2 are SGHRS and YFSETQ. Trimming took off 1 base at V and 9 bases at J, with 19 bases between the two ends. This CDR3 reads CASSLQQGTPIKAFF. In DNA, the CDR3 is TGCGCCAGCAGCTTGCAGCAAGGGACACCCATTAAAGCTTTCTTT.

The chain joins TRBV28 to TRBJ1-2; 7 bases match TRBD1. Trimming took 5 bases from V and 3 from J; bases not matched to a gene: 3. Germline V gene sequence: CDR1 MDHEN, CDR2 SYDVKM. The CDR3 is made up of 13 amino acids. DNA for the CDR3: TGTGCCAGCAGTCCCGGGACAGACTATGGCTACACCTTC. This codes for CASSPGTDYGYTF.

This clone was detected once. This sequence joins TRBV9 and TRBJ1-2; 10 bases agree with TRBD1. Unmatched junction bases numbered 5, after V lost 0 bases and J lost 3 bases. The CDR3 covers 16 residues. CDR1 SGDLS and CDR2 YYNGEE come from the germline V gene. CDR3 nucleotide sequence: TGTGCCAGCAGCGTAGGGGGGACAGGGGCCCACTATGGCTACACCTTC. Its protein product is CASSVGGTGAHYGYTF.

The CDR3 DNA reads as TGCAGCGTTGAAGATCCGGGGGGGCCCAAAACCTCTAGCACAGATACGCAGTATTTT. It translates to CSVEDPGGPKTSSTDTQYF. This chain joins TRBV29-1 and TRBJ2-3; 8 nucleotides align to TRBD2. CDR3 length equals 19 residues. Germline V gives CDR1 SQVTM, CDR2 ANQGSEA. V lost 0 bases and J lost 0; bases outside the gene matches: 14.